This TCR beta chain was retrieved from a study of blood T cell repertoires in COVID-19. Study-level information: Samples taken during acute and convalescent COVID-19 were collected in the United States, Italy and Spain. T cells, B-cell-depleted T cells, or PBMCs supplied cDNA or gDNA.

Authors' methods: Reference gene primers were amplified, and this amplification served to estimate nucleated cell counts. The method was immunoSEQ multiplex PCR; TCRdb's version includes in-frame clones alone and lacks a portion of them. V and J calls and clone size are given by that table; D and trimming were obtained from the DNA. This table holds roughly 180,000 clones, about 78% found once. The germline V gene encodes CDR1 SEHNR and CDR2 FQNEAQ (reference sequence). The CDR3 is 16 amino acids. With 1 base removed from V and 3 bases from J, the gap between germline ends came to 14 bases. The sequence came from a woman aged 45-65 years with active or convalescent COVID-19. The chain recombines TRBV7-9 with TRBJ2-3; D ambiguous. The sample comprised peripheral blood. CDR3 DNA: TGTGCCAGCAGCTTAGGCCACAAGTTGACTACAGATACGCAGTATTTT. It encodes CASSLGHKLTTDTQYF.